The 9 T cell receptor beta chains below come from one sample, sequenced in a study of control samples from healthy donors and cancer patients. The data were produced by immunoSEQ multiplex PCR, yet TCRdb's version contains in-frame clones alone and is incomplete. Of fewer than 80,000 clones listed, about 90% are singletons. The sequenced sample was PBMCs. The receptors were sampled from a man aged 55 to 70 with colorectal cancer.

J is TRBJ2-5 and V is TRBV27, with 8 nucleotides matching TRBD2. The CDR3 has 14 amino acids. The V gene's germline CDR1 is MNHEY and CDR2 SMNVEV (reference sequence). Unmatched junction bases numbered 8, after V lost 7 bases and J lost 4 bases. CDR3: CASTSLAGPETQYF. In DNA, the CDR3 is TGTGCCAGCACGAGTCTAGCGGGCCCAGAGACCCAGTACTTC.

The J gene is TRBJ2-5, the V gene TRBV18; D uncertain. CDR3 length: 12 amino acids. Germline V gene data show CDR1 as KGHSH and CDR2 as LQKENI. The V end was cut by 3 bases, the J end by 5 bases, with 7 bases between. The CDR3: CASSPSMETQYF. The DNA of the CDR3 is TGTGCCAGCTCACCGTCTATGGAGACCCAGTACTTC.

This chain links TRBV6-5 with TRBJ1-6, with a possible D match to TRBD1 (5 bases). Germline CDR1 is MNHEY and CDR2 is SVGAGI. V lost 2 bases and J lost 9, with 11 bases in between. The CDR3 contains 14 residues. CDR3 amino acids: CASSYRGGSSPLHF. The CDR3 DNA reads as TGTGCCAGCAGTTACAGGGGAGGGAGTTCACCCCTCCACTTT.

The gene calls are TRBV5-1 and TRBJ2-7; D gene unclear. The CDR3 consists of 14 residues. V dropped 1 base and J dropped 2 bases, with 10 bases sitting between them. Germline CDR1 SGHRS, CDR2 YFSETQ. CDR3 in DNA: TGCGCCAGCAGCTTGAATGGCAGACCCTACGAGCAGTACTTC. As protein: CASSLNGRPYEQYF.

The rearrangement joins TRBV6-5 to TRBJ2-5; perhaps D is TRBD1 or TRBD2 (5 bases each). The CDR3 has 14 amino acids. V lost 7 bases and J lost 7, with 19 bases in between. CDR1 MNHEY and CDR2 SVGAGI come from the germline V gene. The DNA of the CDR3 is TGTGCCAGCATCCCCCGGGGCCTGGGTGGGACCCAGTACTTC. Translating it yields CASIPRGLGGTQYF.

The rearrangement links TRBV19 to TRBJ2-4; 9 bases fit TRBD1. CDR3 length: 13 residues. Germline V gives CDR1 LNHDA, CDR2 SQIVND (reference sequence). J was trimmed by 6 bases and V by 5 bases; bases with no gene match: 2. CDR3 amino acids: CASSRQGVNIQYF. The CDR3 nucleotides read TGTGCCAGTAGTCGACAGGGGGTAAACATTCAGTACTTC.

The chain has TRBV4-1 and TRBJ1-1, with TRBD1 matching over 7 bases. V was pared by 4 bases and J by 3 bases, with 11 bases of the junction left unmatched. Germline CDR1 MGHRA, CDR2 YSYEKL. This CDR3 is 16 amino acids long. DNA of the CDR3: TGCGCCAGCAGCCCCAGGGGGGAGGGGCGGGACACTGAAGCTTTCTTT. Translated, it gives CASSPRGEGRDTEAFF.

The chain combines TRBV18 with TRBJ1-5, with 7 bases that match TRBD1. Trimming at V came to 8 bases and at J to 0 bases, leaving 10 bases not matched to a gene. The CDR3 sequence is 16 residues long. Germline values: CDR1 KGHSH, CDR2 LQKENI. In DNA, the CDR3 is TGTGCCAGCACCGGGGAGGGGGCTTCTAGCAATCAGCCCCAGCATTTT. This translates into CASTGEGASSNQPQHF.

The chain carries TRBV6-6 and TRBJ1-5, with unresolved D. Germline CDR1 reads MNHNY; CDR2 reads SVGAGI (reference sequence). The CDR3 has 16 residues. The ends were cut back, 4 bases at V and 0 bases at J, with 13 bases in the middle. This CDR3 is CASSSFGQLSNQPQHF. The DNA of the CDR3 is TGTGCCAGCAGTTCATTCGGCCAACTTAGCAATCAGCCCCAGCATTTT.